The 4 T cell receptor beta chains given below trace back to one sample, sequenced in a study of blood T cell repertoires in COVID-19. Assay: immunoSEQ multiplex PCR; the TCRdb copy retains only in-frame clones and omits some. The sample contains over 80,000 clones, roughly 90% of which appear only once. The specimen was peripheral blood. These receptors all come from a man at least 80 years old with active or convalescent COVID-19.

The rearrangement links TRBV7-2 to TRBJ2-7; TRBD1 might be the D (5 bases). Germline CDR1 reads SGHTA; CDR2 reads FQGNSA. There are 14 residues in the CDR3. Trimming shortened V by 7 bases and J by 1 base, and 14 bases separated the two germline ends. The CDR3 bases are TGTGCCAGCAAAGGGGCGTATGGGTCCTACGAGCAGTACTTC. This encodes CASKGAYGSYEQYF. The whole variable domain, remainder taken from reference TRBV7-2 and TRBJ2-7, is GAGVSQSPSNKVTEKGKDVELRCDPISGHTALYWYRQSLGQGLEFLIYFQGNSAPDKSGLPSDRFSAERTGGSVSTLTIQRTQQEDSAVYLCASKGAYGSYEQYFGPGTRLTVT.

This chain joins TRBV18 and TRBJ1-2; 7 bases match TRBD1. CDR1 is KGHSH and CDR2 is LQKENI in the germline V gene. The CDR3 covers 13 residues. The V gene end was trimmed by 2 bases and the J gene end by 9 bases; junction bases not matched to a gene: 6. The CDR3 DNA is TGTGCCAGCTCACCAACACAGGGGCCCAGCTACACCTTC. Protein: CASSPTQGPSYTF.

This clone appeared once. The gene calls are TRBV18 and TRBJ2-7; D is perhaps TRBD2 (7 bases). V lost 3 bases and J 2 bases, leaving 14 bases between the germline ends. The CDR3 contains 15 residues. CDR1 is KGHSH and CDR2 is LQKENI in the germline V gene. In DNA form, the CDR3 reads TGTGCCAGCTCACCGGGGGGCGGGGGAACCTACGAGCAGTACTTC. The encoded protein is CASSPGGGGTYEQYF.

The V and J genes are TRBV7-8 and TRBJ2-7, with 8 nucleotides matching TRBD1. There are 15 residues in the CDR3. Germline V gives CDR1 SGHVS, CDR2 FQNEAQ. Trimming took 5 bases from V and 6 from J; bases not matched to a gene: 12. The CDR3 nucleotides read TGTGCCAGCAGCCTAAGGGGACAGGAGGCCAGCGAGCAGTACTTC. Its translation: CASSLRGQEASEQYF.